This paragraph covers one TCR beta chain sequence. This clonotype was seen a handful of times. The antigen this receptor binds is unknown. No much larger clone is present one base from it, and per-base qualities are unavailable. V is pared back by 10 bases and J by 12 bases, with 19 bases lying between the germline termini. In the germline V gene (reference sequence), CDR1 corresponds to LNHDA and CDR2 to SQIVND. Measured from the cysteine to the phenylalanine, the CDR3 is 11 residues long. The retained sequence is limited to the CDR3, 33 bases, with the frame set at the first base. The treatment or condition label on this specimen signifies: in vitro stimulation with specific CMV peptide epitopes to enrich CMV-specific T cells. This sample was included in a study of T cell repertoires in cytomegalovirus infection (dated by TCRdb to the late 2010s). About the investigation overall: Recently identified HLA-C-restricted CMV epitopes, whose presentation resists viral immunomodulation, were targeted by peptide stimulations together with well-studied HLA-B-restricted epitopes. Donor HLA type was relevant to the analysis, as public TCR beta signatures indicated carriage of CMV infection together with the matching HLA type.

Beyond this particular receptor, the publication reports: In both this cohort and an independent roughly 350-donor cohort, the cumulative frequency of public TCR beta family members distinguished carriers of CMV infection plus the relevant HLA type. The ex vivo response was dominated by HLA-C-restricted CMV-specific TCR beta clonotypes, which also provided the single most frequent clonotype in two of eight donors.

Sequencing took place on an Illumina HiSeq 1500. TCRdb took the public reads, trimmed them with fastp at Q25, ran MiXCR for clone calling and kept in-frame beta chains. Entries are consolidated by CDR3 protein sequence, retaining the most common genes and DNA. For this sample the table gives approximately 270,000 distinct CDR3 sequences, of which about 20% were detected only once. In total, the top ten clones hold approximately 20% of the sample. The receptor's source is a human donor in good health (CMV status not recorded). Some clones in this sample may be carry-over from other donors' samples. Sequenced here: cultured PBMCs, sampled from culture after CMV antigen stimulation. The chain is encoded by TRBV19 joined to TRBJ2-7; the D element could tentatively be TRBD1 or TRBD2, as 5 bases agree for each. The DNA is as follows: TGTGCCACTGGGACCTCCGTCGCCCGGTACTTC. Translation gives CATGTSVARYF.